The sequence of this T cell receptor beta chain was determined in a study of T cell responses to AZD1222 COVID-19 vaccine. Notes on the study in general: The peak T cell response came first, and repertoires were sampled only after it. Once two AZD1222 doses were given, Spike-specific TCR breadth and depth went up. Clonal diversity was possibly underestimated, and the donors were mostly white British, with more females.

Sequencing was performed with immunoSEQ multiplex PCR; in TCRdb, only in-frame clones are kept and a portion is missing. The sample has approximately 130,000 clones, 91% seen once. This CDR3 comprises 15 residues. Germline V gene data show CDR1 as SEHNR and CDR2 as FQNEAQ (reference sequence). Trimming left V 5 bases short and J 0 bases short, with 11 bases between. As to this clone: The antigen remains unidentified.

The source is an adult in good health. The chain carries TRBV7-9 and TRBJ1-3; D perhaps matches TRBD1 (6 bases). The sample here was peripheral blood, taken on day 0 of AZD1222 vaccination. CDR3 nucleotides: TGTGCCAGCAGCGCGGACAGCTACTCTGGAAACACCATATATTTT. Its translation is CASSADSYSGNTIYF.